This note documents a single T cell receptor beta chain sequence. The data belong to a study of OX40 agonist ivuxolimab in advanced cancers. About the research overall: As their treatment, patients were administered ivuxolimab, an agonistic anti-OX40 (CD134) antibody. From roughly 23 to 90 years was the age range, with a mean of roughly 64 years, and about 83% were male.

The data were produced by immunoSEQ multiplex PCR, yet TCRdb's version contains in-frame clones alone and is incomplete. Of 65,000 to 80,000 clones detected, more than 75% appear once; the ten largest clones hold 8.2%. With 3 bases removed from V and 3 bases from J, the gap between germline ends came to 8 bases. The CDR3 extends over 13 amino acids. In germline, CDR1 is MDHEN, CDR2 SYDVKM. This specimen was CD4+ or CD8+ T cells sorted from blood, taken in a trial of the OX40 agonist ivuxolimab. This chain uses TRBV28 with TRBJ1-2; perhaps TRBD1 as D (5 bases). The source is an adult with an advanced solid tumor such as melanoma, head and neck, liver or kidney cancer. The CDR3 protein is CASSFGGDYGYTF. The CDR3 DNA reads TGTGCCAGCAGTTTCGGGGGAGACTATGGCTACACCTTC.